These 15 T cell receptor beta chains share one sample of origin, sequenced in a study of blood T cell repertoires in COVID-19. Assay used: immunoSEQ multiplex PCR; TCRdb lists only in-frame clones, some missing. The table lists about 140,000 clones, 85% to 90% of them singletons. Material: peripheral blood. These receptor sequences come from a man between 50 and 59 years old with active or convalescent COVID-19.

This clone was found a few times. The V gene is TRBV7-9, the J gene TRBJ1-5; 11 bases agree with TRBD1. V dropped 5 bases and J dropped 2; count of bases not matched to a gene: 5. Germline V gene lookup returns CDR1 SEHNR and CDR2 FQNEAQ (reference sequence). CDR3 length equals 16 residues. CDR3 sequence reads: CASSRTGGGRNQPQHF. The CDR3 coding sequence is TGTGCCAGCAGCCGGACAGGGGGCGGACGCAATCAGCCCCAGCATTTT.

J is TRBJ2-1 and V is TRBV9, with D maybe TRBD2 (5 bases). Germline V gene lookup returns CDR1 SGDLS and CDR2 YYNGEE. V lost 0 bases to trimming and J lost 9 bases, with 13 bases between them. This CDR3 has 14 amino acids. The CDR3 region is CASSVGALGSEQFF. For the CDR3, the DNA is TGTGCCAGCAGCGTAGGGGCGTTGGGGAGTGAGCAGTTCTTC.

The chain is built from TRBV18 and TRBJ2-3; 8 positions agree with TRBD1. CDR1 is KGHSH, CDR2 LQKENI, per germline. The CDR3 has 15 amino acids. J lost 2 bases, V lost 6 bases, and 7 bases had no gene match. DNA of the CDR3: TGTGCCAGCTCGACCGGGACAGGATTCACAGATACGCAGTATTTT. This translates into CASSTGTGFTDTQYF.

The chain carries TRBV3-1 (or the pseudogene TRBV3-2) and TRBJ2-1; D perhaps matches TRBD2 (5 bases). The germline gives CDR1 LGHDT, CDR2 YNNKEL (reference sequence). Trimming took off 7 bases at V and 5 bases at J, with 18 bases between the two ends. The CDR3 loop spans 15 amino acids. CDR3 residues: CASTSARGFNNEQFF. CDR3 DNA sequence: TGTGCCAGCACGAGCGCTAGAGGGTTCAACAATGAGCAGTTCTTC.

This clone was counted only a few times. The J gene is TRBJ2-5, the V gene TRBV1; the listed D gene, TRBD2, was not tested against the DNA. TRBV1 is classified as a pseudogene. The CDR3 is 14 amino acids. The CDR3 is CTSSQVTPKETQYF. Written as DNA, the CDR3 is TGCACCAGCAGCCAAGTGACTCCTAAAGAGACCCAGTACTTC.

This clone occurred a few times. This chain connects TRBV14 to TRBJ2-7, with D unclear. Trimming removed 0 bases at V and 8 bases at J, with 5 bases between. Per germline, CDR1 SGHDN and CDR2 FVKESK. CDR3 size: 11 residues. The CDR3 nucleotides read TGTGCCAGCAGCCAAGAGTTCAAGCAGTACTTC. Its protein product is CASSQEFKQYF.

CDR3 nucleotide sequence: TGTGCCAGCAGCAGACAGGGCAATCAGCCCCAGCATTTT. Protein: CASSRQGNQPQHF. The V call is TRBV12-3 or TRBV12-4, the J call TRBJ1-5; maybe TRBD1 (6 bases). CDR3 size: 13 residues. V lost 6 bases and J 2 bases, leaving 8 bases between the germline ends.

V is TRBV11-2 and J is TRBJ2-2; TRBD2 matches at 11 bases. There are 18 residues in the CDR3. V dropped 1 base and J dropped 0; count of bases not matched to a gene: 4. Germline V gives CDR1 SGHAT, CDR2 FQNNGV. DNA of the CDR3: TGTGCCAGCAGCTTAGGACTAGCGGGAAAATCGAACACCGGGGAGCTGTTTTTT. Amino acids: CASSLGLAGKSNTGELFF.

The chain has TRBV7-2 and TRBJ1-4; 7 nucleotides agree with TRBD1. Germline lookup yields CDR1 SGHTA and CDR2 FQGNSA. The junction had 8 bases not matched to a gene; V was cut back by 5 bases and J by 2 bases. CDR3 length equals 16 residues. CDR3 nucleotide sequence: TGTGCCAGCAGCCTCAGGGGGGCGGGCACTAATGAAAAACTGTTTTTT. Protein: CASSLRGAGTNEKLFF.

The chain couples TRBV28 to TRBJ2-3, with D tentatively TRBD2 (5 bases). Per germline, CDR1 MDHEN and CDR2 SYDVKM. Trimming cost V 8 bases and J 6 bases, with 18 bases left between them. This CDR3 is 14 amino acids long. CDR3 DNA sequence: TGTGCCAGCTTTCCCACGGGAAGTTCGGATACGCAGTATTTT. Protein: CASFPTGSSDTQYF.

V and J are TRBV19 and TRBJ2-7; 9 bases line up with TRBD1. The CDR3 contains 14 residues. Trimming at V came to 4 bases and at J to 4 bases, leaving 5 bases not matched to a gene. Germline lookup yields CDR1 LNHDA and CDR2 SQIVND (reference sequence). The CDR3 sequence: CASSTDRGRYEQYF. CDR3 coding DNA: TGTGCCAGTAGTACCGACAGGGGGAGATACGAGCAGTACTTC.

V usage is TRBV5-4 and J usage is TRBJ1-1; TRBD1 might be the D (5 bases). Germline V gene sequence: CDR1 SGHNT, CDR2 YYREEE (reference sequence). The CDR3 totals 14 residues. Deletions cut 0 bases from V and 3 bases from J, with 9 bases between. The CDR3 loop is CASSLDRRYTEAFF. CDR3 nucleotides: TGTGCCAGCAGCTTGGACAGGAGATACACTGAAGCTTTCTTT.

J is TRBJ1-3 and V is TRBV6-1; unclear D gene. With 2 bases removed from V and 0 bases from J, the gap between germline ends came to 14 bases. The germline gives CDR1 MNHNS, CDR2 SASEGT. This CDR3 is 17 amino acids long. This CDR3 is CASSEILEGGSGNTIYF. The CDR3 coding sequence is TGTGCCAGCAGTGAAATCCTGGAGGGAGGCTCTGGAAACACCATATATTTT.

This chain links TRBV28 with TRBJ2-1; the match to TRBD2 covers 10 bases. CDR1 is MDHEN and CDR2 is SYDVKM in the germline V gene. J lost 2 bases, V lost 5 bases, and 6 bases had no gene match. CDR3 length: 16 amino acids. In DNA form, the CDR3 reads TGTGCCAGCAGTGTGCTAGCGGGAGATGCCTACAATGAGCAGTTCTTC. This sequence encodes CASSVLAGDAYNEQFF.

The chain joins TRBV24-1 to TRBJ2-7; 15 bases fit TRBD2. After removal of 7 bases from V and 5 bases from J, the junction contained 5 bases not matched to a gene. The length of the CDR3 is 15 residues. Per germline, CDR1 KGHDR and CDR2 SFDVKD. CDR3 sequence (DNA): TGTGCCACCAGCCCGGGACTAGCGGGAGGAAACGAGCAGTACTTC. Its protein is CATSPGLAGGNEQYF.